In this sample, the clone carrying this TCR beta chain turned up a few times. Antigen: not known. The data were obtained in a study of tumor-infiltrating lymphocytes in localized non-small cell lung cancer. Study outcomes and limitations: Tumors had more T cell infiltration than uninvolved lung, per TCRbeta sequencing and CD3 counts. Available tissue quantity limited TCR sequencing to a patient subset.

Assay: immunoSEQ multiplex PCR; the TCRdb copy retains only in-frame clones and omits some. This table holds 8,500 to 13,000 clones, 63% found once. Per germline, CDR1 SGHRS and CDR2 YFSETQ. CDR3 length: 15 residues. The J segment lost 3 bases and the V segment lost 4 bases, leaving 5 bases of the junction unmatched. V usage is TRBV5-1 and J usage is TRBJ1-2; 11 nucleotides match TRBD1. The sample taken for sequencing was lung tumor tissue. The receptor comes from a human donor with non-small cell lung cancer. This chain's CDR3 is CASSPGQGGYYGYTF. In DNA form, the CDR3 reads TGCGCCAGCAGCCCGGGACAGGGGGGTTACTATGGCTACACCTTC.